This T cell receptor beta chain came from a study of T cell responses to AZD1222 COVID-19 vaccine. The sample holds one count of this clone. Trimming removed 6 bases from V and 7 bases from J; junction bases left unmatched: 11. The CDR3 has 15 residues. CDR1 is MNHEY and CDR2 is SMNVEV in the germline V gene (reference sequence). TCRdb's copy holds only in-frame clones and misses some; the assay was immunoSEQ multiplex PCR. The sample has 95,000 to 150,000 clones, roughly 85% seen once; the top ten hold almost 4.5%. The chain employs TRBV27 and TRBJ1-5, with TRBD1 identical over 8 bases. The source was peripheral blood, collected 28 days after the second AZD1222 dose. The receptor was isolated from an adult who received the AZD1222 COVID-19 vaccine. This chain's CDR3 is CASSPGQGGYQPQHF. In DNA, the CDR3 is TGTGCCAGCAGCCCCGGACAGGGCGGGTACCAGCCCCAGCATTTT.